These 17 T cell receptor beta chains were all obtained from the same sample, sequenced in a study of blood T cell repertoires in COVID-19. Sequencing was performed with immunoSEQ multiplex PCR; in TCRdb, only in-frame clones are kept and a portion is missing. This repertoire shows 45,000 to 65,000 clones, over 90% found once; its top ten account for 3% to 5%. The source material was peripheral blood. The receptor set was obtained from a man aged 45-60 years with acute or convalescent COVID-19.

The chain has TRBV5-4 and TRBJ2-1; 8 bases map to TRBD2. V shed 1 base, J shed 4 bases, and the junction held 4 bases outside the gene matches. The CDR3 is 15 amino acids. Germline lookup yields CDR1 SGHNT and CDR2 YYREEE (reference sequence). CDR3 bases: TGTGCCAGCAGCTTGAAGCGGGAGACTTACAATGAGCAGTTCTTC. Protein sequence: CASSLKRETYNEQFF.

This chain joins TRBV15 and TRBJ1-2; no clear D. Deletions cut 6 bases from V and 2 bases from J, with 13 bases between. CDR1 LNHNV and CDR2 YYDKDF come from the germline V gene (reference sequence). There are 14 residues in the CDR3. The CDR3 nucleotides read TGTGCCACCAGGGGTGGGGAGAAAAACTATGGCTACACCTTC. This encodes CATRGGEKNYGYTF.

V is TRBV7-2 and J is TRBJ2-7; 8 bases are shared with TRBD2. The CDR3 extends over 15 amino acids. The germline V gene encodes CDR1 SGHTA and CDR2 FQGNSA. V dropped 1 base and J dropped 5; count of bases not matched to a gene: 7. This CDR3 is CASSLGGGRYNEQYF. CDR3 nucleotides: TGTGCCAGCAGCTTAGGCGGCGGGAGGTATAACGAGCAGTACTTC.

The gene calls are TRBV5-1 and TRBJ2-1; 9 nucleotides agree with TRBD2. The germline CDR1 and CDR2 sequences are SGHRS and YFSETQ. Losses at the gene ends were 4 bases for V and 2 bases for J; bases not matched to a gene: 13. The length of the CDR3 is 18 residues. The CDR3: CASSPRGGSGSPYNEQFF. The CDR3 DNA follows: TGCGCCAGCAGCCCCCGGGGGGGTAGCGGGAGCCCCTACAATGAGCAGTTCTTC.

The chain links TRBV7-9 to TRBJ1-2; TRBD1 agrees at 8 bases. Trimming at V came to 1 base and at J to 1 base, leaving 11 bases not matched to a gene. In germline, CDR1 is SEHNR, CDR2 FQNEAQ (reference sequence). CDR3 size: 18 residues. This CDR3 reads CASSLVVSQGARNYGYTF. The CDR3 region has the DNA TGTGCCAGCAGCTTAGTGGTTAGTCAGGGGGCGCGTAACTATGGCTACACCTTC.

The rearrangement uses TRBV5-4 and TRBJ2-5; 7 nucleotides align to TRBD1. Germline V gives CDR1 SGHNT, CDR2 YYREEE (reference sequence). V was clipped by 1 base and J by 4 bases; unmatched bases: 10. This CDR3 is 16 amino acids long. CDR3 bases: TGTGCCAGCAGCTTGACCCCCCCGACAGGGAGAGAGACCCAGTACTTC. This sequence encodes CASSLTPPTGRETQYF.

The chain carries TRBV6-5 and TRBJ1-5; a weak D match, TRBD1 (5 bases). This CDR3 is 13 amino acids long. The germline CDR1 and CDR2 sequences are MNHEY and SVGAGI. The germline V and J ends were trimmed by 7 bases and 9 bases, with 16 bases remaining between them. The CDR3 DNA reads TGTGCCAGCACTCCCGGTAGGGGTGGGCCCCAGCATTTT. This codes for CASTPGRGGPQHF.

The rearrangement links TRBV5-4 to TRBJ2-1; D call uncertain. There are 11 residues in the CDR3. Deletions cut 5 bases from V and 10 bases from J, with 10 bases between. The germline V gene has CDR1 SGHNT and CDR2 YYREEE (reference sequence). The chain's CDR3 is CASSLGREQFF. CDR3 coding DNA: TGTGCCAGCAGTCTAGGTAGGGAGCAGTTCTTC. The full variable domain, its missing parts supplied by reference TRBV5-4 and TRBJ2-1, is ETGVTQSPTHLIKTRGQQVTLRCSSQSGHNTVSWYQQALGQGPQFIFQYYREEENGRGNFPPRFSGLQFPNYSSELNVNALELDDSALYLCASSLGREQFFGPGTRLTVL.

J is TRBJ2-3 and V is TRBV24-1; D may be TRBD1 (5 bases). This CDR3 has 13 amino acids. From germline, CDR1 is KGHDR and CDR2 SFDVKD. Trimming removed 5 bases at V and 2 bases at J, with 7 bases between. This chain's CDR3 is CATSAGNTDTQYF. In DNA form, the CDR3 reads TGTGCCACCAGTGCAGGGAACACAGATACGCAGTATTTT.

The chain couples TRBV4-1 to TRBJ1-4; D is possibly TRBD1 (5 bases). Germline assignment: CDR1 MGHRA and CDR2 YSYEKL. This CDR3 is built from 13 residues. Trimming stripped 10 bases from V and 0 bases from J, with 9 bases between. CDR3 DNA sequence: TGCGCCACCGCGACAGCAACTAATGAAAAACTGTTTTTT. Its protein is CATATATNEKLFF.

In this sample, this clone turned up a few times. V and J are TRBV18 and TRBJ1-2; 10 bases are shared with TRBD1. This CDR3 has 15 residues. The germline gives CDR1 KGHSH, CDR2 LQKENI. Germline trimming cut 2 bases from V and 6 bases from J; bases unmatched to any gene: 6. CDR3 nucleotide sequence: TGTGCCAGCTCACCAACGGGGACAGGGGTGAATGGCTACACCTTC. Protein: CASSPTGTGVNGYTF.

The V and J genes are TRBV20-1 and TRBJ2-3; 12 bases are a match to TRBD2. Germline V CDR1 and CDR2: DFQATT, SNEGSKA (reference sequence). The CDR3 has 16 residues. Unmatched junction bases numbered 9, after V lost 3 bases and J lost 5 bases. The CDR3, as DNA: TGCAGTGCTAGTCCATTACTAGCGGGAGGAGGAGATACGCAGTATTTT. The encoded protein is CSASPLLAGGGDTQYF.

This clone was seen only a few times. The CDR3 bases are TGCGCCAGCAGCTTGGTTCTCCAGGGGAACACTGAAGCTTTCTTT. Protein: CASSLVLQGNTEAFF. The genes are TRBV5-1 and TRBJ1-1; D perhaps matches TRBD1 (5 bases). Trimming pared 0 bases from V and 1 base from J, leaving 10 bases between. Germline CDR1 SGHRS, CDR2 YFSETQ. The CDR3 is 15 amino acids.

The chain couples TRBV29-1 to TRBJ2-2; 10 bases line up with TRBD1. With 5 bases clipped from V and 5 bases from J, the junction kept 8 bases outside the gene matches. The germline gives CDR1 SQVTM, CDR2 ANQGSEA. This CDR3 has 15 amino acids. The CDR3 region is CSVPRQGARTGELFF. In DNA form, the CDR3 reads TGCAGCGTTCCAAGACAGGGGGCTCGGACCGGGGAGCTGTTTTTT.

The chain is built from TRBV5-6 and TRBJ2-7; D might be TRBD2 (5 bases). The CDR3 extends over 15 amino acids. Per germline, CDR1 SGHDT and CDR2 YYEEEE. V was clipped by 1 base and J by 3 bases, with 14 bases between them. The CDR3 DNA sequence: TGTGCCAGCAGCTTGAGAGGGCCTACCCGCTACGAGCAGTACTTC. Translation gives CASSLRGPTRYEQYF.

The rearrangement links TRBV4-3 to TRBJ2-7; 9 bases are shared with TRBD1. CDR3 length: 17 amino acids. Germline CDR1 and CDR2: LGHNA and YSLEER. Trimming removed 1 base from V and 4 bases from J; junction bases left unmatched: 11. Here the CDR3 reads CASSQGGDRDWGYEQYF. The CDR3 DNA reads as TGCGCCAGCAGCCAAGGAGGGGACAGGGATTGGGGTTACGAGCAGTACTTC.

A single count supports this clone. Here the CDR3 DNA reads TGCGCCAGCAGCTTCGGAGATACGCAGTATTTT. As protein: CASSFGDTQYF. The chain joins TRBV5-1 to TRBJ2-3; unclear D gene. CDR1 and CDR2 from the germline V gene are SGHRS and YFSETQ. The CDR3 spans 11 residues. Deletions cut 2 bases from V and 5 bases from J, with 3 bases between.